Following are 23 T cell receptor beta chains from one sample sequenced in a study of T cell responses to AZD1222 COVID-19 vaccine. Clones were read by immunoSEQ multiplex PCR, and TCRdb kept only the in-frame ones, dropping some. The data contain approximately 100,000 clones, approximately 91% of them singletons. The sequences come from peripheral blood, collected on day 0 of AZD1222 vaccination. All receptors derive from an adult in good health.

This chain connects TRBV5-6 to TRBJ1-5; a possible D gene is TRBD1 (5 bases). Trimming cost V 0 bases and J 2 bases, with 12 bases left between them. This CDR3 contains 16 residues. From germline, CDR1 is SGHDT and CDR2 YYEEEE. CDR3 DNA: TGTGCCAGCAGCTTGGATGGTAGGGGTGGCAATCAGCCCCAGCATTTT. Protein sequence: CASSLDGRGGNQPQHF.

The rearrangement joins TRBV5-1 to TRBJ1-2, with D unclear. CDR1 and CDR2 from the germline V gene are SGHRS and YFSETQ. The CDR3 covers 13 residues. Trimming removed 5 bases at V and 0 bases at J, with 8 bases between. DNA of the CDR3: TGCGCCAGCAGTACCAGAGCTAACTATGGCTACACCTTC. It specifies CASSTRANYGYTF.

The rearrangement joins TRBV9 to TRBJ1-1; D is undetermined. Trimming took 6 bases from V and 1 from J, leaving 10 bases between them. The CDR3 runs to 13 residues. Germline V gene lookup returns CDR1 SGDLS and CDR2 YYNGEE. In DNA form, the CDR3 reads TGTGCCAGCAACTTGGACGCGAACACTGAAGCTTTCTTT. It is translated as CASNLDANTEAFF.

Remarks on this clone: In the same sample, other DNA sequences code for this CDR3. CDR3 region: CSASKGTNTEAFF. The CDR3 region has the DNA TGCAGTGCTAGTAAAGGAACAAACACTGAAGCTTTCTTT. This chain uses TRBV20-1 with TRBJ1-1; unclear D gene. Germline V gene data show CDR1 as DFQATT and CDR2 as SNEGSKA (reference sequence). The CDR3 covers 13 residues. The V end lost 3 bases, the J end lost 2 bases, and 10 bases lay between the germline ends.

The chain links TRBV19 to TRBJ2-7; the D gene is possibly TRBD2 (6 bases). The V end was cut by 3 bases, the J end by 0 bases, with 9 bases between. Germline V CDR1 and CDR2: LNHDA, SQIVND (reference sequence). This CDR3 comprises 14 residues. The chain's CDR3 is CASSIGGYSYEQYF. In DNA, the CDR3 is TGTGCCAGTAGTATTGGGGGGTACTCCTACGAGCAGTACTTC.

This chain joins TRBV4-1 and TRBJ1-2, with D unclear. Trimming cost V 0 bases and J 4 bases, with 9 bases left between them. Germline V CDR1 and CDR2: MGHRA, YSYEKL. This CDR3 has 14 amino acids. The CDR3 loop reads CASSQDEAAYGYTF. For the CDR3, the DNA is TGCGCCAGCAGCCAAGACGAGGCCGCCTATGGCTACACCTTC.

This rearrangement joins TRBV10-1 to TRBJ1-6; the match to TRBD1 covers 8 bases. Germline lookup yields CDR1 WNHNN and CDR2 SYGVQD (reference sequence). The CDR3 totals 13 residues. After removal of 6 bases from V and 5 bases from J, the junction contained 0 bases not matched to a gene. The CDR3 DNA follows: TGCGCCAGCAGGGACAGGGATAATTCACCCCTCCACTTT. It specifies CASRDRDNSPLHF.

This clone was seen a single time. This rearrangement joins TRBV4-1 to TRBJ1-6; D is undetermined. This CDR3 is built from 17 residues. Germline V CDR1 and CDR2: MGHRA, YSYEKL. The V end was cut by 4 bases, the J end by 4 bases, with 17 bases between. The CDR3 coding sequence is TGCGCCAGCAGCCCCGACCGCCGGAGGTCTTATAATTCACCCCTCCACTTT. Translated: CASSPDRRRSYNSPLHF.

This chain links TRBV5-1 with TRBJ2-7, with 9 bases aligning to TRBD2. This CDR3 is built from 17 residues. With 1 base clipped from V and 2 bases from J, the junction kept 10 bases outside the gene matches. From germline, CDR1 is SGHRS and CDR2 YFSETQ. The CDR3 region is CASSLQSSGDFPYEQYF. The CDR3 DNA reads TGCGCCAGCAGCTTGCAATCTAGCGGGGATTTTCCCTACGAGCAGTACTTC.

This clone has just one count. The DNA for the CDR3 is TGTGCCACCAGTGAGGCAGGGGGCACTGAAGCTTTCTTT. It translates to CATSEAGGTEAFF. The gene calls are TRBV24-1 and TRBJ1-1, with TRBD1 matching 7 bases. The V and J ends lost 4 bases and 4 bases, in that order; junction bases with no gene match: 2. The CDR3 loop spans 13 amino acids. From germline, CDR1 is KGHDR and CDR2 SFDVKD.

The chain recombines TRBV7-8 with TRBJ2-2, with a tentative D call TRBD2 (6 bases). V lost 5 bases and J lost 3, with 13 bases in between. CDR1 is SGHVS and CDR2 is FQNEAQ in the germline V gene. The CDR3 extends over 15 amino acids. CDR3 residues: CASSHRDSYTGELFF. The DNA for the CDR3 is TGTGCCAGCAGCCACCGGGACTCTTACACCGGGGAGCTGTTTTTT. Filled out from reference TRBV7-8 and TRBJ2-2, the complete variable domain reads GAGVSQSPRYKVAKRGQDVALRCDPISGHVSLFWYQQALGQGPEFLTYFQNEAQLDKSGLPSDRFFAERPEGSVSTLKIQRTQQEDSAVYLCASSHRDSYTGELFFGEGSRLTVL.

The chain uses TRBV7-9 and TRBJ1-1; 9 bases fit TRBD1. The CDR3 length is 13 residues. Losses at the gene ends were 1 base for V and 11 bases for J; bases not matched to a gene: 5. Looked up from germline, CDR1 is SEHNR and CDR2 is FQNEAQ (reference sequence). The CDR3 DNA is TGTGCCAGCAGCTTAGGGGGACAGGGAATCGCTTTCTTT. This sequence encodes CASSLGGQGIAFF.

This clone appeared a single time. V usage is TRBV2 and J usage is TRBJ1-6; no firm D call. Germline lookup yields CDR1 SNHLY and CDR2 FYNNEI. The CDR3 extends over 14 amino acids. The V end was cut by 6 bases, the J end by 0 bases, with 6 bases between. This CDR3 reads CASRQSSYNSPLHF. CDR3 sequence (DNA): TGTGCCAGCAGACAGAGCTCCTATAATTCACCCCTCCACTTT.

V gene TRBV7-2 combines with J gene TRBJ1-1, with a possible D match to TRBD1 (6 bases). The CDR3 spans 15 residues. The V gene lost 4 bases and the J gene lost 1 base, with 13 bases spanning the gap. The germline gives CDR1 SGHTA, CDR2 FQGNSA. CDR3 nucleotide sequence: TGTGCCAGCAGCTACCTCCCGACAGGGAACACTGAAGCTTTCTTT. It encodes CASSYLPTGNTEAFF. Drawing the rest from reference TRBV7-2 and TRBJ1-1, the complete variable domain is GAGVSQSPSNKVTEKGKDVELRCDPISGHTALYWYRQSLGQGLEFLIYFQGNSAPDKSGLPSDRFSAERTGGSVSTLTIQRTQQEDSAVYLCASSYLPTGNTEAFFGQGTRLTVV.

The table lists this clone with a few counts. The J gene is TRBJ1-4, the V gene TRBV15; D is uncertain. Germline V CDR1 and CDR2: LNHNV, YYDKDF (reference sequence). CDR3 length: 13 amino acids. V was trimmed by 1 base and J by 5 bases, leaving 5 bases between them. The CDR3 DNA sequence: TGTGCCACCAGCAGAGGGACGAATGAAAAACTGTTTTTT. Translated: CATSRGTNEKLFF.

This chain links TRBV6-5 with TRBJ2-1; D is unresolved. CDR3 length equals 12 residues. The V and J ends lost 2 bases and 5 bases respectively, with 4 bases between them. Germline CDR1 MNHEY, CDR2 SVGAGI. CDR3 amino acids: CASSYGDNEQFF. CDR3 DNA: TGTGCCAGCAGTTACGGGGACAATGAGCAGTTCTTC.

CDR3 in DNA: TGTGCCAGCCGGTCAAGAGGGGTTTCCTATGGCTACACCTTC. It specifies CASRSRGVSYGYTF. V gene TRBV19 combines with J gene TRBJ1-2, with D perhaps TRBD1 (5 bases). V lost 9 bases, J lost 4 bases, and 18 bases lay in between. The germline gives CDR1 LNHDA, CDR2 SQIVND (reference sequence). The CDR3 contains 14 residues.

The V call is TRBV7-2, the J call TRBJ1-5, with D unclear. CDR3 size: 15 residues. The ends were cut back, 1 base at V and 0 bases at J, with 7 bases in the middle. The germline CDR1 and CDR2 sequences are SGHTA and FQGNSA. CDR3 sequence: CASSLGGNSNQPQHF. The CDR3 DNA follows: TGTGCCAGCAGCTTAGGGGGTAATAGCAATCAGCCCCAGCATTTT.

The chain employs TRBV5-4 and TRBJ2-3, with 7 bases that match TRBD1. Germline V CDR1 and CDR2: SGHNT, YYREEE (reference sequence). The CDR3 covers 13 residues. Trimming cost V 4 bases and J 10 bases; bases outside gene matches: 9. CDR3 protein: CASSLDWDSSQYF. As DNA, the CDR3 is TGTGCCAGCAGCCTGGACTGGGACAGTTCGCAGTATTTT. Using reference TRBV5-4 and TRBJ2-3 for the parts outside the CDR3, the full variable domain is ETGVTQSPTHLIKTRGQQVTLRCSSQSGHNTVSWYQQALGQGPQFIFQYYREEENGRGNFPPRFSGLQFPNYSSELNVNALELDDSALYLCASSLDWDSSQYFGPGTRLTVL.

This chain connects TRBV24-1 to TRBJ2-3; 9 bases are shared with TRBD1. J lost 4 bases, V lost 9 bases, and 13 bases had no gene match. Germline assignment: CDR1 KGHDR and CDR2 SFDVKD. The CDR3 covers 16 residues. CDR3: CATGRDEQGASDTQYF. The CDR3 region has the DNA TGTGCCACCGGTCGTGACGAACAGGGGGCATCAGATACGCAGTATTTT.

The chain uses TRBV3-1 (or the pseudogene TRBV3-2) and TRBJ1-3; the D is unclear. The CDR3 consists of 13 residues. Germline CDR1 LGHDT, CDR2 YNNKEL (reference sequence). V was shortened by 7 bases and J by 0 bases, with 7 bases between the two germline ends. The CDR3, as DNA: TGTGCCAGCAAGGGCTACTCTGGAAACACCATATATTTT. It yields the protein CASKGYSGNTIYF.

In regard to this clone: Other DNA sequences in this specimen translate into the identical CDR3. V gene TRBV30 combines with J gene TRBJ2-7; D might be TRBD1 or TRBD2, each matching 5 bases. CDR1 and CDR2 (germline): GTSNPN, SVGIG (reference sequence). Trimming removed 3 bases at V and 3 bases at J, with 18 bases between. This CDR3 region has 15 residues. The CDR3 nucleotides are TGTGCCTGGAGCCCAGGGAGTGGGACCTACTACGAGCAGTACTTC. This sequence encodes CAWSPGSGTYYEQYF.

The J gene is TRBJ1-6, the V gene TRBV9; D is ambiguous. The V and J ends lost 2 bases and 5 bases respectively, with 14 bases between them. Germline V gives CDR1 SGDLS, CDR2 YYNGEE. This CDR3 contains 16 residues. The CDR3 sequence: CASSVAGWADNSPLHF. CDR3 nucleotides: TGTGCCAGCAGCGTGGCGGGGTGGGCAGATAATTCACCCCTCCACTTT.